This T cell receptor (beta chain) stems from a study of blood T cell repertoires in COVID-19. The wider study: Acute and convalescent COVID-19 samples came from the United States, Italy and Spain. PBMCs, B-cell-depleted T cells, or T cells provided the cDNA or gDNA that made up the material.

Germline loops: CDR1 LNHDA, CDR2 SQIVND (reference sequence). The V and J ends lost 4 bases and 3 bases, in that order; junction bases with no gene match: 2. This CDR3 spans 13 amino acids. Per the original methods: How many nucleated cells were present was estimated from reference gene primer amplification. Using immunoSEQ multiplex PCR, the repertoire was profiled, and TCRdb retains in-frame clones only, with some absent. The V and J calls and the clone size are those of that table, but D and trimming were determined from the DNA. The profile shows roughly 42,000 clones, 70% to 90% of them singletons.

This chain links TRBV19 with TRBJ2-7; 8 nucleotides agree with TRBD1. The clonotype originates from a woman in her 70s in a cohort sampled during active COVID-19. The specimen was peripheral blood. The CDR3 coding sequence is TGTGCCAGTAGTAAGGACAGGGACTACGAGCAGTACTTC. This sequence encodes CASSKDRDYEQYF.